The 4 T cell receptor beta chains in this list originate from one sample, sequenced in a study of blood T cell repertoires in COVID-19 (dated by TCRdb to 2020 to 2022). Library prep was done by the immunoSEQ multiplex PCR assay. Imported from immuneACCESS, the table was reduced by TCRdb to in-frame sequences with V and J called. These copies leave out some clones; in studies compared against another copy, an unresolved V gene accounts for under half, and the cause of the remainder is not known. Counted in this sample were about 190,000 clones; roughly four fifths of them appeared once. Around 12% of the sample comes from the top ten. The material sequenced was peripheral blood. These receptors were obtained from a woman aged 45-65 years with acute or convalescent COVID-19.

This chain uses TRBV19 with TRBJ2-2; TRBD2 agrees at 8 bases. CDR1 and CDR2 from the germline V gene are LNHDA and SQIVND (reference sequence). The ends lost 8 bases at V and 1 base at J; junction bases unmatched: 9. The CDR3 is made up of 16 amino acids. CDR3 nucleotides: TGTGCCAGTCGCCCACTAGCGGACGGGAACACCGGGGAGCTGTTTTTT. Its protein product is CASRPLADGNTGELFF.

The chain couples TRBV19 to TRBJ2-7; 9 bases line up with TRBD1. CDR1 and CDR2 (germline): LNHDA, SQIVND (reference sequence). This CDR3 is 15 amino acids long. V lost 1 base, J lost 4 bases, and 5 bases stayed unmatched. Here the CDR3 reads CASSIASGQGYEQYF. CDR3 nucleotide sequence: TGTGCCAGTAGTATAGCCTCGGGACAGGGTTACGAGCAGTACTTC.

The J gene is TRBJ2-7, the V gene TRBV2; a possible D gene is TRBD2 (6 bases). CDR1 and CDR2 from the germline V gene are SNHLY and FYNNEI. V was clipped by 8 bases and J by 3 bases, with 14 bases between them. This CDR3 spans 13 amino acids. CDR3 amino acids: CASAPLEGYEQYF. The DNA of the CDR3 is TGTGCCAGCGCGCCCTTGGAGGGCTACGAGCAGTACTTC.

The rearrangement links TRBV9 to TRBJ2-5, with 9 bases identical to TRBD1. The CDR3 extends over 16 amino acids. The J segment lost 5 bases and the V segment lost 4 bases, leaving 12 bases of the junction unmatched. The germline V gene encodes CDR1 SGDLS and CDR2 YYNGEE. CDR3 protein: CASSPPGQGRRETQYF. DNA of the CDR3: TGTGCCAGCAGCCCTCCGGGACAGGGTAGGAGGGAGACCCAGTACTTC.